The 15 T cell receptor beta chains below come from one sample, sequenced in a study of T cell changes during pregnancy in multiple sclerosis. Only in-frame clones appear in the TCRdb table, and some are missing; sequencing was by immunoSEQ multiplex PCR. The sample lists around 62,000 clones, roughly nine tenths occurring once. Sequencing used peripheral blood, obtained in the first trimester of pregnancy. These receptors all stem from a female donor with multiple sclerosis, enrolled in a pregnancy study.

The gene calls are TRBV5-1 and TRBJ2-3, with 13 bases lining up with TRBD2. With 4 bases clipped from V and 2 bases from J, the junction kept 4 bases outside the gene matches. Germline V gene data show CDR1 as SGHRS and CDR2 as YFSETQ. This CDR3 is 16 amino acids long. CDR3 nucleotides: TGCGCCAGCAGCCCCGGGACTAGCGGGAACACAGATACGCAGTATTTT. It codes for CASSPGTSGNTDTQYF.

The genes are TRBV6-5 and TRBJ1-1; D is unclear. Germline CDR1 and CDR2: MNHEY and SVGAGI. V was pared by 0 bases and J by 3 bases, with 11 bases between. The CDR3 contains 15 residues. The CDR3 DNA reads TGTGCCAGCAGTTACTCACGGGGTACGGACACTGAAGCTTTCTTT. It encodes CASSYSRGTDTEAFF.

This chain joins TRBV2 and TRBJ2-2; D is uncertain. V was clipped by 3 bases and J by 2 bases, with 10 bases between them. Germline CDR1 reads SNHLY; CDR2 reads FYNNEI. The CDR3 contains 15 residues. The CDR3 sequence: CASSEWSLNTGELFF. CDR3 DNA: TGTGCCAGCAGTGAGTGGAGCCTAAACACCGGGGAGCTGTTTTTT.

Remarks on this clone: A junction boundary mismatches the germline segment, possibly from a read error. This chain joins TRBV6-5 and TRBJ1-1, with 9 bases matching TRBD1. Per the germline V gene, CDR1 is MNHEY and CDR2 is SVGAGI. This CDR3 is built from 14 residues. CDR3 nucleotides: TGTGCCAGCGGTTACGGACAGGGGACCACTGAAGCTTTCTTT. Encoded protein: CASGYGQGTTEAFF.

This chain links TRBV4-3 with TRBJ1-2, with D tentatively TRBD1 (5 bases). V gave up 0 bases and J gave up 2 bases, with 10 bases separating them. Germline V gene lookup returns CDR1 LGHNA and CDR2 YSLEER. The CDR3 spans 15 residues. CDR3 residues: CASSQDPGGNYGYTF. CDR3 bases: TGCGCCAGCAGCCAAGATCCGGGGGGGAACTATGGCTACACCTTC.

V is TRBV6-1 and J is TRBJ1-2, with 10 bases aligning to TRBD1. The V gene end was trimmed by 4 bases and the J gene end by 8 bases; junction bases not matched to a gene: 10. CDR1 MNHNS and CDR2 SASEGT come from the germline V gene. The CDR3 extends over 15 amino acids. This chain's CDR3 is CASSVTTGGAEGYTF. CDR3 bases: TGTGCCAGCAGTGTGACGACAGGGGGCGCGGAAGGCTACACCTTC.

The chain recombines TRBV7-9 with TRBJ1-1, with D tentatively TRBD1 (5 bases). In germline, CDR1 is SEHNR, CDR2 FQNEAQ (reference sequence). The CDR3 covers 14 residues. V was trimmed by 5 bases and J by 2 bases, leaving 12 bases between them. Written as DNA, the CDR3 is TGTGCCAGCAGCCGTCCGCAGGGAAACACTGAAGCTTTCTTT. It is translated as CASSRPQGNTEAFF.

The chain carries TRBV7-9 and TRBJ1-4, with no clear D. V gave up 2 bases and J gave up 7 bases, with 17 bases separating them. This CDR3 region has 16 residues. Germline CDR1 SEHNR, CDR2 FQNEAQ (reference sequence). CDR3 coding DNA: TGTGCCAGCAGCTTACCGGAGAGGGAGCGAGGTGAAAAACTGTTTTTT. Translation gives CASSLPERERGEKLFF.

This chain joins TRBV5-6 and TRBJ1-2; perhaps TRBD1 as D (5 bases). The CDR3 is 14 residues long. Looked up from germline, CDR1 is SGHDT and CDR2 is YYEEEE. The V gene lost 5 bases and the J gene lost 1 base, with 12 bases spanning the gap. The CDR3 DNA reads TGTGCCAGCAGTCCCGGGGGGGGTAACTATGGCTACACCTTC. Its translation: CASSPGGGNYGYTF.

This clone was recorded only once. The rearrangement uses TRBV28 and TRBJ2-1; TRBD2 matches at 8 bases. This CDR3 is 15 amino acids long. The germline V gene has CDR1 MDHEN and CDR2 SYDVKM. V lost 5 bases and J lost 8; bases outside the gene matches: 11. As DNA, the CDR3 is TGTGCCAGCAGTCAACCGGGACTAGATGGCGATGAGCAGTTCTTC. Its translation: CASSQPGLDGDEQFF.

This sequence joins TRBV28 and TRBJ1-2; 8 bases map to TRBD1. The germline CDR1 and CDR2 sequences are MDHEN and SYDVKM. The trim removed 3 bases at V and 2 bases at J, leaving 5 bases unmatched. This CDR3 contains 15 residues. CDR3 protein: CASSFTDRANYGYTF. The CDR3 bases are TGTGCCAGCAGTTTCACGGACAGGGCCAACTATGGCTACACCTTC.

The chain combines TRBV27 with TRBJ2-7; a possible D gene is TRBD2 (6 bases). The ends were cut back, 5 bases at V and 4 bases at J, with 15 bases in the middle. Germline V lookup: CDR1 MNHEY, CDR2 SMNVEV (reference sequence). The CDR3 totals 14 residues. This CDR3 is CASSPRHGGYEQYF. The CDR3 DNA follows: TGTGCCAGCAGTCCTCGCCATGGAGGGTACGAGCAGTACTTC.

The chain employs TRBV4-3 and TRBJ2-5, with 10 bases matching TRBD2. Germline lookup yields CDR1 LGHNA and CDR2 YSLEER. The CDR3 is made up of 17 amino acids. Trimming at V came to 0 bases and at J to 5 bases, leaving 9 bases not matched to a gene. CDR3 sequence (DNA): TGCGCCAGCAGCCAAGATAGCCCAGCGGGGGGGTGGGAGACCCAGTACTTC. This codes for CASSQDSPAGGWETQYF.

The V and J genes are TRBV10-3 and TRBJ2-2, with a possible D match to TRBD2 (6 bases). The germline V and J ends were trimmed by 10 bases and 5 bases, with 14 bases remaining between them. The CDR3 length is 13 residues. Germline V CDR1 and CDR2: ENHRY, SYGVKD. CDR3 sequence: CATGQLATGELFF. The CDR3 region has the DNA TGTGCCACCGGACAACTAGCAACCGGGGAGCTGTTTTTT.

This chain uses TRBV27 with TRBJ2-5, with TRBD2 as a possible D gene (6 bases). The ends were cut back, 6 bases at V and 5 bases at J, with 16 bases in the middle. Germline V lookup: CDR1 MNHEY, CDR2 SMNVEV (reference sequence). The length of the CDR3 is 14 residues. CDR3 in DNA: TGTGCCAGCAGCTCACACCTGGGGGGTGAGACCCAGTACTTC. Translation gives CASSSHLGGETQYF.